This is a list of T cell receptor beta chains from one sample in a study of blood T cells in healthy people across ages. TCRdb reprocessed the 5' RACE reads with MiXCR, giving one entry per CDR3 protein. This repertoire shows around 780,000 distinct CDR3 sequences, under 30% found once; its top ten account for roughly 3.1%. These data also featured in a second study, about T cells of mothers and their children.

The sequencing input was blood. Receptors were obtained from a boy aged 5-17 years in good health. Both conserved end residues are part of each CDR3. Each record gives: J gene, clone size, V gene, D gene, CDR3 DNA, CDR3 protein. D genes are given only for firm matches. Some rows mark clone size as missing; the rest say once, few, many or name a class of expanded clone.

TRBJ1-6 | . | TRBV13 | . | TGTGCCAGCAGCGATGGGACGTTTGATAATTCACCCCTCCACTTT | CASSDGTFDNSPLHF
TRBJ2-1 | . | TRBV12-5 | . | TGTGCTAGTGGCCAAACTAGCATCCATGAGCAGTTCTTC | CASGQTSIHEQFF
TRBJ2-5 | few | TRBV20-1 | . | TGCAGTGCTAGAGATGAAGGACAAGAGACCCAGTACTTC | CSARDEGQETQYF
TRBJ1-1 | . | TRBV9 | TRBD1 | TGTGCCAGCAGCGTAGAAGGGGGCAGCGCTTTCTTT | CASSVEGGSAFF
TRBJ2-1 | few | TRBV7-3 | . | TGTGCCAGCAGCCCCAGCCCCAACTACAATGAGCAGTTCTTC | CASSPSPNYNEQFF
TRBJ2-2 | many | TRBV11-2 | . | TGTGCCAGCAGCTTAGGACAGGCCACCGGGGAGCTGTTTTTT | CASSLGQATGELFF
TRBJ2-5 | many | TRBV25-1 | . | TGTGCCAGCAGTGATAAGGGGCTCTGGACCCAGTACTTC | CASSDKGLWTQYF
TRBJ2-7 | . | TRBV29-1 | . | TGCAGCGCCCAATTACTCGGGGGGACATCCTACGAGCAGTACTTC | CSAQLLGGTSYEQYF
TRBJ2-7 | many | TRBV5-1 | TRBD2 | TGCGCCAGCAGCCCGGGGGTCGGGGGGTACGAGCAGTACTTC | CASSPGVGGYEQYF
TRBJ2-3 | few | TRBV2 | . | TGTGCCAGCAGTGAAGTACTTGGCGGGTCCGCGCCAGATACGCAGTATTTT | CASSEVLGGSAPDTQYF
TRBJ2-3 | . | TRBV9 | TRBD2 | TGTGCCAGCAGCGTGAGCGGGGGCATAGATACGCAGTATTTT | CASSVSGGIDTQYF
TRBJ2-2 | few | TRBV9 | . | TGTGCCAGCAGCTTCGCGGGCGGGGAGCTGTTTTTT | CASSFAGGELFF
TRBJ1-4 | few | TRBV7-9 | TRBD1 | TGTGCCAGCAGCCCTGTGACAGGGTTTAATGAAAAACTGTTTTTT | CASSPVTGFNEKLFF
TRBJ2-5 | once | TRBV7-9 | . | TGTGCCAGCAACCCTCCTGGCGGGGGCTCGGGAGAGACCCAGTACTTC | CASNPPGGGSGETQYF
TRBJ2-1 | few | TRBV12-3/TRBV12-4 | . | TGTGCCAGCAGACTTAGCGGAAGCTCCTACAATGAGCAGTTCTTC | CASRLSGSSYNEQFF
TRBJ2-6 | few | TRBV12-3/TRBV12-4 | . | TGTGCCAGCACCCCAGGAGTCTCTGGGGCCAACGTCCTGACTTTC | CASTPGVSGANVLTF
TRBJ2-7 | few | TRBV6-5 | . | TGTGCCAGCAGTTACATGGGGTCCTCCCCCAACTACGAGCAGTACTTC | CASSYMGSSPNYEQYF
TRBJ2-7 | . | TRBV19 | . | TGTGCCAGTAGTACTTCGAGGGACGCCGGACTGTACTTC | CASSTSRDAGLYF
TRBJ2-5 | . | TRBV11-2 | TRBD2 | TGTGCCAGCAGCTTGTCTAGCGGGGGGGGACAAGAGACCCAGTACTTC | CASSLSSGGGQETQYF
TRBJ2-1 | few | TRBV20-1 | . | TGCAGTGCTAGCACCGGGGGGCGGAATGAGCAGTTCTTC | CSASTGGRNEQFF
TRBJ1-3 | once | TRBV6-1 | . | TGTGCCAGCGGACAGAGCTCTGGAAACACCATATATTTT | CASGQSSGNTIYF
TRBJ2-1 | few | TRBV11-2 | . | TGTGCCAGCAGCCGGATGGGGGGATACAATGAGCAGTTCTTC | CASSRMGGYNEQFF
TRBJ2-6 | . | TRBV7-9 | TRBD1 | TGTGCCAGCAGCCCAGCCTTTGGACAGGGGCGCTCGGAAGGGGCCAACGTCCTGACTTTC | CASSPAFGQGRSEGANVLTF
TRBJ2-1 | . | TRBV3-1 | . | TGTGCCAGCAGCCAAGATCGGACCAATGAGCAGTTCTTC | CASSQDRTNEQFF
TRBJ2-7 | . | TRBV27 | TRBD2 | TGTGCCAGCAGTTTAGGCGGGGGGCAATTCTACGAGCAGTACTTC | CASSLGGGQFYEQYF
TRBJ2-7 | few | TRBV10-3 | . | TGTGCCATCAGTGAGGGGGGTACGCAGTACTTC | CAISEGGTQYF
TRBJ1-3 | few | TRBV21-1 | . | TGTGCCAGCAGCAAAGGACAGGGGCAGGATGGAAACACCATATATTTT | CASSKGQGQDGNTIYF
TRBJ1-2 | few | TRBV12-3/TRBV12-4 | TRBD1 | TGTGCCAGCAGGCAGGGGGAATATGGCTACACCTTC | CASRQGEYGYTF
TRBJ2-3 | once | TRBV7-6 | TRBD2 | TGTGCCAGCAGCTTAGAGAGCGGGGCTAGCACAGATACGCAGTATTTT | CASSLESGASTDTQYF
TRBJ1-4 | . | TRBV3-1 | . | TGTGCCAGCAGCCACGTTAATGAAAAACTGTTTTTT | CASSHVNEKLFF
TRBJ2-5 | . | TRBV7-7 | TRBD1 | TGTGCTAGCAGCCGAGGGACAGGGGGCGCCGAGACCCAGTACTTC | CASSRGTGGAETQYF
TRBJ2-5 | few | TRBV20-1 | TRBD2 | TGCAGTGCTGCCTTAGCGGGGATCCAAGAGACCCAGTACTTC | CSAALAGIQETQYF
TRBJ2-7 | once | TRBV14 | TRBD1 | TGTGCCAGCAGCCGCCGGACAGGGGTAGGCTCCTACGAGCAGTACTTC | CASSRRTGVGSYEQYF
TRBJ2-5 | many | TRBV5-1 | . | TGCGCCAGCAGCCCCGGGGCGGGGAGGGAGACCCAGTACTTC | CASSPGAGRETQYF
TRBJ2-5 | . | TRBV29-1 | TRBD2 | TGCAGCGGAGCGGGAGTAGGAGGAGAGACCCAGTACTTC | CSGAGVGGETQYF
TRBJ2-2 | few | TRBV28 | . | TGTGCCAGCAGTTATGGCTACACCGGGGAGCTGTTTTTT | CASSYGYTGELFF
TRBJ1-2 | few | TRBV3-1 | . | TGTGCCAGCAGCCAAGAGGGCACGGTCGGGGGGATCACCTTC | CASSQEGTVGGITF
TRBJ2-1 | . | TRBV12-5 | . | TGTGCTAGTGGGGCAGGACCCTACAATGAGCAGTTCTTC | CASGAGPYNEQFF
TRBJ2-1 | few | TRBV12-3/TRBV12-4 | . | TGTGCCAGCAGTTTAGTACCCAGGCAGGATGAGCAGTTCTTC | CASSLVPRQDEQFF
TRBJ1-2 | few | TRBV6-2/TRBV6-3 | TRBD1 | TGTGCCAGCAGCCTAGCGGACAGGACCATCTATGGCTACACCTTC | CASSLADRTIYGYTF
TRBJ2-1 | . | TRBV2 | TRBD2 | TGTGCCAGCAGCGATGAGACTAGCGGGGGGGCATACAATGAGCAGTTCTTC | CASSDETSGGAYNEQFF
TRBJ1-1 | . | TRBV18 | TRBD1 | TGTGCCAGCTCCCTAACACTCCAGCAGGACAGGGGAGCTTTCTTT | CASSLTLQQDRGAFF
TRBJ1-6 | few | TRBV9 | . | TGTGCCAGCAGCGTAGGTTATAATTCACCCCTCCACTTT | CASSVGYNSPLHF
TRBJ2-1 | . | TRBV20-1 | . | TGCAGTGCTAGTGGACTCTTGATTCCCAATGAGCAGTTCTTC | CSASGLLIPNEQFF
TRBJ2-7 | . | TRBV6-1 | . | TGTGCCAGCACCCTAAGCGACACCGAGCAGTACTTC | CASTLSDTEQYF
TRBJ2-1 | . | TRBV20-1 | TRBD2 | TGCAGTGCTAGACTTCCGGGACTAGCGGGGCTTGAGCAGTTCTTC | CSARLPGLAGLEQFF
TRBJ2-7 | . | TRBV12-3/TRBV12-4 | TRBD2 | TGTGCCAGCAGTTTAAGGGCTAGCGGGACACTATACGAGCAGTACTTC | CASSLRASGTLYEQYF
TRBJ2-1 | . | TRBV7-9 | . | TGTGCCAGCAGCTTAGTAACAGCCTACAATGAGCAGTTCTTC | CASSLVTAYNEQFF
TRBJ1-5 | . | TRBV19 | TRBD1 | TGTGCCAGTAGCATAGACAGGGTTGATCAGCCCCAGCATTTT | CASSIDRVDQPQHF
TRBJ1-3 | . | TRBV29-1 | . | TGCAGCGCTTATGACCGGATGAGTTCTGGAAACACCATATATTTT | CSAYDRMSSGNTIYF